A selection of T cell receptor beta chains follows, all from one sample in a study of human T cells and chemical hapten exposure. A single record per CDR3 protein comes from TCRdb applying MiXCR to the RACE reads. The table records tens of thousands of distinct CDR3 sequences, 10% of them present only once. This specimen was whole blood, taken in connection with sensitization to the hapten diphenylcyclopropenone (DPC). These receptors originate from a man aged 45-60 years with alopecia areata. Some clones in this sample may be carry-over from other donors' samples. Each CDR3 is given with its conserved first and last residue. Fields, in order: D gene, V gene, clone size, CDR3 length, J gene, CDR3 protein, CDR3 DNA. A D gene is named only where the DNA matches it firmly. Only part of the rows carry a size: once, few, many, or a class if the clone is expanded.

TRBD2,TRBV10-2,many,15,TRBJ2-1,CASSEGTSGTHEQFF,TGCGCCAGCAGTGAGGGGACTAGCGGCACACATGAGCAGTTCTTC
TRBD1,TRBV12-3/TRBV12-4,many,15,TRBJ2-7,CASSPRTGTSYEQYF,TGTGCCAGCAGTCCCCGGACAGGGACATCCTACGAGCAGTACTTC
TRBD1,TRBV4-1,-,20,TRBJ1-5,CASSQEHRQGSLYSNQPQHF,TGCGCCAGCAGCCAAGAACATCGACAGGGCTCTCTCTATAGCAATCAGCCCCAGCATTTT
-,TRBV29-1,-,11,TRBJ2-1,CSVVRYNEQFF,TGCAGCGTTGTACGGTACAATGAGCAGTTCTTC
TRBD2,TRBV5-1,-,15,TRBJ2-1,CASSFTSGGLYEQFF,TGCGCCAGCAGCTTTACTAGCGGGGGACTCTATGAGCAGTTCTTC
-,TRBV19,many,14,TRBJ2-7,CASSIRAETYEQYF,TGTGCCAGTAGTATTCGAGCGGAGACCTACGAGCAGTACTTC
-,TRBV3-1,few,13,TRBJ1-2,CASSKLRSYGYTF,TGTGCCAGCAGCAAACTTCGGTCGTATGGCTACACCTTC
-,TRBV28,many,17,TRBJ2-5,CASSYSPYAVGRETQYF,TGTGCCAGCAGTTACAGTCCCTACGCGGTCGGTCGGGAGACCCAGTACTTC
TRBD2,TRBV13,few,15,TRBJ2-3,CASSLLAGVKDTQYF,TGTGCCAGCAGCTTACTAGCGGGAGTCAAAGATACGCAGTATTTT
-,TRBV6-5,few,17,TRBJ1-2,CASTKRRGALPIYGYTF,TGTGCCAGCACTAAAAGGAGGGGGGCCCTCCCGATCTATGGCTACACCTTC
TRBD2,TRBV10-1,few,14,TRBJ2-3,CASSEREDVGTQYF,TGCGCCAGCAGTGAGCGGGAGGATGTAGGTACGCAGTATTTT
TRBD2,TRBV24-1,-,17,TRBJ2-3,CATSDAGTSGHIDTQYF,TGTGCCACCAGTGATGCCGGGACTAGCGGGCACATAGATACGCAGTATTTT
-,TRBV24-1,many,17,TRBJ2-1,CATSDLSAGKGFDEQFF,TGTGCCACCAGTGATTTGTCGGCGGGAAAAGGGTTCGATGAGCAGTTCTTC
-,TRBV3-1,-,13,TRBJ2-5,CASSISPQETQYF,TGTGCCAGCAGTATCTCTCCCCAAGAGACCCAGTACTTC
-,TRBV29-1,-,12,TRBJ2-7,CSVGGRDYEQYF,TGCAGCGTTGGCGGACGAGACTACGAGCAGTACTTC
-,TRBV5-1,-,13,TRBJ2-5,CASSFQFRETQYF,TGCGCCAGCAGCTTTCAATTCCGGGAGACCCAGTACTTC
TRBD2,TRBV19,many,15,TRBJ2-2,CASSAGRTNTGELFF,TGTGCCAGTAGCGCCGGGAGGACGAACACCGGGGAGCTGTTTTTT
-,TRBV20-1,-,15,TRBJ2-1,CSANPDRVGRYEQFF,TGCAGTGCTAACCCTGATCGGGTAGGACGTTATGAGCAGTTCTTC
TRBD2,TRBV5-1,few,14,TRBJ2-1,CASTTSGSYNEQFF,TGCGCCAGCACGACTAGCGGGAGTTACAATGAGCAGTTCTTC
-,TRBV12-3/TRBV12-4,many,16,TRBJ2-1,CASRHSREGLGNEQFF,TGTGCCAGCAGGCATTCTAGAGAGGGCCTGGGCAATGAGCAGTTCTTC
-,TRBV28,few,11,TRBJ2-3,CASGGADTQYF,TGTGCCAGCGGGGGTGCAGATACGCAGTATTTT
-,TRBV29-1,few,12,TRBJ2-7,CSVAIRAYEQYF,TGCAGCGTGGCGATCAGGGCGTACGAGCAGTACTTC
TRBD1,TRBV29-1,-,11,TRBJ1-2,CSVEDRTGAAF,TGCAGCGTTGAAGACAGGACAGGGGCAGCCTTC
-,TRBV29-1,many,13,TRBJ1-5,CSVGGREGQPQHF,TGCAGCGTTGGAGGCAGGGAGGGCCAGCCCCAGCATTTT
TRBD2,TRBV20-1,many,15,TRBJ2-1,CSANSGLAGRNEQFF,TGCAGTGCTAACTCAGGACTAGCAGGGCGGAATGAGCAGTTCTTC
-,TRBV16,-,12,TRBJ2-1,CASSQSSNEQFF,TGTGCCAGCAGCCAATCTTCCAATGAGCAGTTCTTC
TRBD1,TRBV28,many,14,TRBJ2-3,CASSPTGRSDTQYF,TGTGCCAGCAGTCCGACAGGGAGATCAGATACGCAGTATTTT
TRBD1,TRBV29-1,many,14,TRBJ2-5,CSVAGGQVGETQYF,TGCAGCGTGGCAGGGGGCCAAGTAGGAGAGACCCAGTACTTC
TRBD2,TRBV9,few,14,TRBJ2-1,CASSPWDYSDEQFF,TGTGCCAGCAGCCCTTGGGACTATTCGGATGAGCAGTTCTTC
-,TRBV29-1,many,12,TRBJ2-5,CSVGGGRETQYF,TGCAGCGTTGGGGGGGGCAGGGAGACCCAGTACTTC
-,TRBV7-9,many,14,TRBJ2-7,CASSLNDKTYEQYF,TGTGCCAGCAGCCTAAATGACAAGACCTACGAGCAGTACTTC
-,TRBV15,many,13,TRBJ2-5,CATSSGHEETQYF,TGTGCCACCAGCAGTGGGCACGAAGAGACCCAGTACTTC
-,TRBV7-9,many,15,TRBJ2-3,CASSASSVSTDTQYF,TGTGCCAGCAGCGCCTCTAGCGTAAGCACAGATACGCAGTATTTT
-,TRBV3-1,-,13,TRBJ2-7,CASSPRPVHEQYF,TGTGCCAGCAGCCCCCGACCGGTCCACGAGCAGTACTTC
TRBD1,TRBV29-1,many,14,TRBJ1-3,CSAWDRGSGNTIYF,TGCAGCGCTTGGGACAGGGGGTCTGGAAACACCATATATTTT
TRBD1,TRBV4-2,many,15,TRBJ2-7,CASSRDRGGLYEQYF,TGTGCCAGCAGCCGAGACAGGGGGGGACTCTACGAGCAGTACTTC
-,TRBV7-9,many,16,TRBJ2-1,CASTWSPGRSYNEQFF,TGTGCCAGCACCTGGAGCCCCGGTCGCTCCTACAATGAGCAGTTCTTC
-,TRBV11-3,many,14,TRBJ2-1,CASSLDGARDEQFF,TGTGCCAGCAGCTTAGATGGGGCTAGAGATGAGCAGTTCTTC
TRBD1,TRBV2,-,16,TRBJ2-2,CASRARTGGRSGELFF,TGTGCCAGCAGGGCGCGGACAGGGGGCAGGTCCGGGGAGCTGTTTTTT
-,TRBV29-1,many,11,TRBJ2-7,CSAGDSYEQYF,TGCAGCGCCGGGGACTCCTACGAGCAGTACTTC
-,TRBV9,-,15,TRBJ2-7,CASSPPGTATYEQYF,TGTGCCAGCAGCCCACCCGGGACGGCAACCTACGAGCAGTACTTC
TRBD2,TRBV5-1,many,17,TRBJ2-1,CASSFMGLAGVYNEQFF,TGCGCCAGCAGCTTTATGGGACTAGCGGGGGTCTACAATGAGCAGTTCTTC
TRBD2,TRBV27,many,15,TRBJ2-1,CASMSQVGGRNEQFF,TGTGCCAGCATGTCCCAAGTGGGAGGGCGCAATGAGCAGTTCTTC
TRBD1,TRBV4-1,few,16,TRBJ2-2,CASSPGQGPNTGELFF,TGCGCCAGCAGCCCCGGACAGGGCCCGAACACCGGGGAGCTGTTTTTT
TRBD2,TRBV10-2,many,19,TRBJ2-5,CASSDLGTSVKNYQETQYF,TGCGCCAGCAGTGATCTGGGGACTAGCGTGAAAAACTATCAAGAGACCCAGTACTTC
TRBD2,TRBV27,many,15,TRBJ2-5,CASRSEGSGEETQYF,TGTGCCAGCAGATCTGAGGGTAGCGGGGAAGAGACCCAGTACTTC
-,TRBV7-2,many,20,TRBJ2-3,CASSLFYSGEHKAGTDTQYF,TGTGCCAGCAGCTTATTCTATTCGGGAGAACATAAGGCTGGCACAGATACGCAGTATTTT
-,TRBV12-3/TRBV12-4,-,14,TRBJ1-2,CASSSDSSVYGYTF,TGTGCCAGCAGTTCGGACAGTTCCGTCTATGGCTACACCTTC
TRBD1,TRBV6-5,many,14,TRBJ2-7,CASSRTGGLWEQYF,TGTGCCAGCAGTCGGACAGGGGGCCTATGGGAGCAGTACTTC
-,TRBV27,-,13,TRBJ2-3,CASSLVRRDTQYF,TGTGCCAGCAGTTTGGTCCGGAGAGATACGCAGTATTTT
-,TRBV7-7,many,15,TRBJ2-7,CASSLPPIWTYEQYF,TGTGCCAGCAGCTTACCGCCCATATGGACCTACGAGCAGTACTTC
-,TRBV6-1,many,11,TRBJ1-2,CASSERFGYTF,TGTGCCAGCAGTGAAAGATTTGGCTACACCTTC
-,TRBV28,many,15,TRBJ2-2,CASSLPLIGAGELFF,TGTGCCAGCAGTTTACCCCTTATAGGTGCCGGGGAGCTGTTTTTT
TRBD1,TRBV29-1,-,17,TRBJ2-2,CSVEDPMTGVGTGELFF,TGCAGCGTTGAAGATCCAATGACAGGGGTCGGGACCGGGGAGCTGTTTTTT
-,TRBV20-1,-,11,TRBJ2-1,CSSGTYNEQFF,TGCAGTAGCGGTACCTACAATGAGCAGTTCTTC